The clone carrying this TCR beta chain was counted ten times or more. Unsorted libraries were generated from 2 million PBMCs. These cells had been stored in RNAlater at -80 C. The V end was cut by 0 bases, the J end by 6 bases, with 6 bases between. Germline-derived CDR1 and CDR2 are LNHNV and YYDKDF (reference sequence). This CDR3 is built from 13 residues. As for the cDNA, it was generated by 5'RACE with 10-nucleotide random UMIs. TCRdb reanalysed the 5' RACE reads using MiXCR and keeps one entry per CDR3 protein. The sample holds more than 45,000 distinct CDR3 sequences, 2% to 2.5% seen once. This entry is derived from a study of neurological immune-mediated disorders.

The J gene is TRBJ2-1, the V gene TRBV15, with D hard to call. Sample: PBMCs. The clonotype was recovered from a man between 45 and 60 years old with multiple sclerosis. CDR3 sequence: CATSRDVGNEQFF. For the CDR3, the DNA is TGTGCCACCAGCAGAGATGTCGGCAATGAGCAGTTCTTC.